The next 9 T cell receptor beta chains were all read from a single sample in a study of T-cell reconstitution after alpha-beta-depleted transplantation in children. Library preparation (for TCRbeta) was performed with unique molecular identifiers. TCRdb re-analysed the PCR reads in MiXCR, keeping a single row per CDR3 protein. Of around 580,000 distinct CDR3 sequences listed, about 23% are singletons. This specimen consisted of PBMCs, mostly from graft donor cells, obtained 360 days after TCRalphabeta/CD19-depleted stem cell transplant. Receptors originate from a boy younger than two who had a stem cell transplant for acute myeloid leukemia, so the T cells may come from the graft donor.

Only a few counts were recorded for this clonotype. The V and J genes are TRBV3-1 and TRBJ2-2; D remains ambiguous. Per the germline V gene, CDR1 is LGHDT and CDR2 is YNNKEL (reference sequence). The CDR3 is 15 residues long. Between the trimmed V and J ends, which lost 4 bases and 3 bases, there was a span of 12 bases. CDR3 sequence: CASSPSSKYTGELFF. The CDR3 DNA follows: TGTGCCAGCAGCCCATCTTCTAAGTACACCGGGGAGCTGTTTTTT.

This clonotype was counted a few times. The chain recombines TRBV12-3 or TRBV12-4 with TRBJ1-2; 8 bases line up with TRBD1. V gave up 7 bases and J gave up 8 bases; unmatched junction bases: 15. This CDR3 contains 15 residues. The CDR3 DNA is TGTGCCAGCACCCTAGGCGCCAGGGGGCCAGAAGGCTACACCTTC. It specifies CASTLGARGPEGYTF.

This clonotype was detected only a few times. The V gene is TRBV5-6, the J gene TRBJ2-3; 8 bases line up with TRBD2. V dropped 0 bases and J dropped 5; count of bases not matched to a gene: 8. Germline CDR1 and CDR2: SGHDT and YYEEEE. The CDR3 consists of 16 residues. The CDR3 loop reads CASSLAGGGPEDTQYF. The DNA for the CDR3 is TGTGCCAGCAGCTTGGCAGGCGGGGGGCCTGAAGATACGCAGTATTTT.

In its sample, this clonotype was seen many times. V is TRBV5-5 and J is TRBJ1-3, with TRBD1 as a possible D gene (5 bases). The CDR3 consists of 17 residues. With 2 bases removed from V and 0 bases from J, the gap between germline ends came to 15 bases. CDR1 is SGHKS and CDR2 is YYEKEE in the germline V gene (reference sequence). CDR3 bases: TGTGCCAGCAGCTTCTCCTCCGGGGCGGACTCTGGAAACACCATATATTTT. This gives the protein CASSFSSGADSGNTIYF.

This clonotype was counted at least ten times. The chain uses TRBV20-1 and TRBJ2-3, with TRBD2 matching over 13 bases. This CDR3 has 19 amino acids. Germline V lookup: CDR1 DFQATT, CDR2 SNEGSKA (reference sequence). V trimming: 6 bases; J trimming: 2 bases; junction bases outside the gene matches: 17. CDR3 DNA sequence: TGCAGTGCACTCTCGGGACTAGCGGGGCCCTACGTTTACACAGATACGCAGTATTTT. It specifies CSALSGLAGPYVYTDTQYF.

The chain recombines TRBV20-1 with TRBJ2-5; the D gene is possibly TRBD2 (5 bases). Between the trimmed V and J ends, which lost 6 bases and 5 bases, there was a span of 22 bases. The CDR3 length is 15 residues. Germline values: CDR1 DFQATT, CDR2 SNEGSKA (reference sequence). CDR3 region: CSAQLAGLVGETQYF. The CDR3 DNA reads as TGCAGTGCCCAACTCGCGGGCCTGGTGGGGGAGACCCAGTACTTC.

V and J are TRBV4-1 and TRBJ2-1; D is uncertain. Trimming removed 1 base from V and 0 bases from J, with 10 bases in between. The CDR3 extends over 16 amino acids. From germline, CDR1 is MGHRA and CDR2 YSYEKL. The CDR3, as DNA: TGCGCCAGCAGCCAAGTCTGGCTGAGCTCCTACAATGAGCAGTTCTTC. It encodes CASSQVWLSSYNEQFF.

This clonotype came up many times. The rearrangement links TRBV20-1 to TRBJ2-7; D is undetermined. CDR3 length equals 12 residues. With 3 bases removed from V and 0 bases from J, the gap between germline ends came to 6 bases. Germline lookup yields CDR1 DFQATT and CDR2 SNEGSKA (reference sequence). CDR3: CSASLDSYEQYF. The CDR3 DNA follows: TGCAGTGCTAGTTTGGACTCCTACGAGCAGTACTTC.

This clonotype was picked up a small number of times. The CDR3 DNA reads TGCAGTGCTAACTTCGTAGACCGGGGACAGGGCAACTACGAGCAGTACGTC. Residues: CSANFVDRGQGNYEQYV. The chain uses TRBV20-1 and TRBJ2-7; 9 bases align to TRBD1. This CDR3 comprises 17 residues. The V gene's germline CDR1 is DFQATT and CDR2 SNEGSKA (reference sequence). V lost 4 bases, J lost 3 bases, and 16 bases stayed unmatched.